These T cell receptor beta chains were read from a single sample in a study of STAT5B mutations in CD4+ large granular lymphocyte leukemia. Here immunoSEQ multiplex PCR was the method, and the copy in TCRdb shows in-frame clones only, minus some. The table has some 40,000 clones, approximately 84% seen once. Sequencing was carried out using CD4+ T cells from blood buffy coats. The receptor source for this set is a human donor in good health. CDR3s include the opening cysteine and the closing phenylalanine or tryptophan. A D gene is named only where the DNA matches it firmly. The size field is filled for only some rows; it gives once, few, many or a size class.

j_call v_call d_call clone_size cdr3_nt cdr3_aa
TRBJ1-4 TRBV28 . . TGTGCCAGCAGTTTAAACACGGAAAGGGAAAAACTGTTTTTT CASSLNTEREKLFF
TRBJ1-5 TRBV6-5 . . TGTGCCAGCAGTTCTTTCAAAGGTACTCAGCCCCAGCATTTT CASSSFKGTQPQHF
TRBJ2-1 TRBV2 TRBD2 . TGTGCCAGCCTACGAAGACTAGCGGCACCCCCCTACAATGAGCAGTTCTTC CASLRRLAAPPYNEQFF
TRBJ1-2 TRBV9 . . TGTGCCAGCAGCGTAGAAAGTAATTCTGGCTATGGCTACACCTTC CASSVESNSGYGYTF
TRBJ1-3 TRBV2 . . TGTGCCAGCACCACGAGGGGTATTGGCTCTGGAAACACCATATATTTT CASTTRGIGSGNTIYF
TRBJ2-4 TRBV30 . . TGTGCCTGGAGTGAAGGACTTATTCAGTACTTC CAWSEGLIQYF
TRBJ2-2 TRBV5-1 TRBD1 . TGCGCCAGCAGGCCCCCCGGGACAGAGAACACCGGGGAGCTGTTTTTT CASRPPGTENTGELFF
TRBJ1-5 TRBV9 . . TGTGCCAGCAGCGCCGACGTGGGGGGCCCCCAGCCCCAGCATTTT CASSADVGGPQPQHF
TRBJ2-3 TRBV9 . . TGTGCCAGCAGCGTAGGGGCGGAGAGCACAGATACGCAGTATTTT CASSVGAESTDTQYF
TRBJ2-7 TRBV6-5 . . TGTGCCAGCAGTTACTCGAGGCTGGCAGGGGAGTACGAGCAGTACTTC CASSYSRLAGEYEQYF
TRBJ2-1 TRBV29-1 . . TGCAGCGTTGAGATGTACAATGAGCAGTTCTTC CSVEMYNEQFF
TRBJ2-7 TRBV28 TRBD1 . TGTGCCAGCAGACTACAGGGGCCCTACGAGCAGTACTTC CASRLQGPYEQYF
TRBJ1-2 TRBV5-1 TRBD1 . TGCGCCAGCAGCGCAGGGACAGCAGCTAACTATGGCTACACCTTC CASSAGTAANYGYTF
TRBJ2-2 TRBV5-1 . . TGCGCCAGCAGCATCGAGACAGGCCACAGAGAACACCGGGGAGCTGTTTTT CASSIETGHREHRGAVF
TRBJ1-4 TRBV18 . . TGTGCCAGCTCACTAAATGGACAGCCCCATAGGGGCGAAAAACTGTTTTTT CASSLNGQPHRGEKLFF
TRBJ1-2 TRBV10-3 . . TGTGCCATCACCCCGGGGCCAGGGAGACCAGACCATACCGGCTACACCTTC CAITPGPGRPDHTGYTF
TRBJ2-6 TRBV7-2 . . TGTGCCAGCAGCTCCGGAGAAGGCGGGGCCAACGTCCTGACTTTC CASSSGEGGANVLTF
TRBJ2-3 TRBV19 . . TGTGCCAGTAGTTCGGGGGAGGGGGCCCCAGATACGCAGTATTTT CASSSGEGAPDTQYF
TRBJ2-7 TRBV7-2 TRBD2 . TGTGCCAGCAGCTTAGAAGTTTACGGGGGGGCAGGAGAGCAGTACTTC CASSLEVYGGAGEQYF
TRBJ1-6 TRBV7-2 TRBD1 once TGTGCCAGCAGCCGGACAGGTTTCGGTGTCTCCTATAATTCACCCCTCCACTTT CASSRTGFGVSYNSPLHF
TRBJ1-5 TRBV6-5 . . TGTGCCAGCAGTTACTCTTACGATAGCAATCAGCCCCAGCATTTT CASSYSYDSNQPQHF
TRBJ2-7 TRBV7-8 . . TGTGCCAGCAGCTTGGCTACATTCTACGAGCAGTACTTC CASSLATFYEQYF
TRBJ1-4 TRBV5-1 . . TGCGCCAGCAGCTTGGGGACAGATTTTAATGAAAAACTGTTTTTT CASSLGTDFNEKLFF
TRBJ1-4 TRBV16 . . TGTGCCAGCAGCCTACAACAGACTAATGAAAAACTGTTTTTT CASSLQQTNEKLFF
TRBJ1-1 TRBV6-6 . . TGTGCCAGCAGTTACCCACCGGAATCAGCCAGTTCTGAAGCTTTCTTT CASSYPPESASSEAFF
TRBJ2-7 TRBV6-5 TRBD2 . TGTGCCAGCCGACTAGCGGAGCCCTACGAGCAGTACTTC CASRLAEPYEQYF
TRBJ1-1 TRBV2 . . TGTGCCAGCATCGAACGGGGTGGAACTGAAGCTTTCTTT CASIERGGTEAFF
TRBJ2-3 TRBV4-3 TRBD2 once TGCGCCAGCAGCCAAGGGACTAGCGGGGGGGTTAGCACAGATACGCAGTATTTT CASSQGTSGGVSTDTQYF
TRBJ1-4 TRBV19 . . TGTGCCAGTACGTTGGGATCAACTAATGAAAAACTGTTTTTT CASTLGSTNEKLFF
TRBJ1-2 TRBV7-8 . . TGTGCCAGCAGCCAAAGAGACAGTCATCTTGGCTACACCTTC CASSQRDSHLGYTF
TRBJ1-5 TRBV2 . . TGTGCCAGCAATATTCGGACCGGTCAGCCCCAGCATTTT CASNIRTGQPQHF
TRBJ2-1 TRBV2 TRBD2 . TGTGCCAGCAGTGACGCTAGCGGGGGATCCTACAATGAGCAGTTCTTC CASSDASGGSYNEQFF
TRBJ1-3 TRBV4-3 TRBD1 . TGCGCCAGCAGCCAGGACGGGACAGGGGTATACTCTGGAAACACCATATATTTT CASSQDGTGVYSGNTIYF
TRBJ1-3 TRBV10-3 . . TGTGCCATCAGTGAAAGTGGAAACACCATATATTTT CAISESGNTIYF
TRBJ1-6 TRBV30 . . TGTGCCTGGAGTCGGGATGATAATTCACCCCTCCACTTT CAWSRDDNSPLHF
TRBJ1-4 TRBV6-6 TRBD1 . TGTGCCAGCAGTTACCGGGACAGGGCAGAAAAACTGTTTTTT CASSYRDRAEKLFF
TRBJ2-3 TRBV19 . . TGTGCCAGTAGTCCTGGGGGTTCGGGCACAGATACGCAGTATTTT CASSPGGSGTDTQYF
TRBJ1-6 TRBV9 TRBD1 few TGTGCCAGCAGCCCCTGGACAGGGCATAATTCACCCCTCCACTTT CASSPWTGHNSPLHF
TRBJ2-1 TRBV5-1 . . TGCGCCAGCAGCTTAGGACAGACCTACAATGAGCAGTTCTTC CASSLGQTYNEQFF
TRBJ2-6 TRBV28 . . TGTGCCAGCAGCCAAGCCTCTGGGGCCAACGTCCTGACTTTC CASSQASGANVLTF
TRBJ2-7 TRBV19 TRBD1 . TGTGCCAGTAGTATAGTGCCGGGACAGGGATTCTCCTACGAGCAGTACTTC CASSIVPGQGFSYEQYF
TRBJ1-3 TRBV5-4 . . TGTGCCAGCACAGGGCCTGGAAACACCATATATTTT CASTGPGNTIYF
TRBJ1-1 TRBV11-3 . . TGTGCCAGCAGCTTAGGACGGACGAACACTGAAGCTTTCTTT CASSLGRTNTEAFF
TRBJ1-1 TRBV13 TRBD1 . TGTGCCAGCAGCTTAGGGACGACAGGGCTGCCCCGTGAAGCTTTCTTT CASSLGTTGLPREAFF
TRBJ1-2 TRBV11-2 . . TGTGCCAGCAGCTTGTCGGGGACCGGCTATGGCTACACCTTC CASSLSGTGYGYTF
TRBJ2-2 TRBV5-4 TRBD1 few TGTGCCAGCAGCCAACAGGGGTTCCCCGGGGAGCTGTTTTTT CASSQQGFPGELFF
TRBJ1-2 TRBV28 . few TGTGCCAGCAGTCAGGCGTACTATGGCTACACCTTC CASSQAYYGYTF
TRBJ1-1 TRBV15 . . TGTGCCACCAGCAGAGCGACGGACGGAAACACTGAAGCTTTCTTT CATSRATDGNTEAFF
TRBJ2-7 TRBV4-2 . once TGTGCCAGCAGCCAAGACCCCCCTGGGGGGCTCAACTACGAGCAGTACTTC CASSQDPPGGLNYEQYF
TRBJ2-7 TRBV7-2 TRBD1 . TGTGCCAGCAGGGGGACAGGGGAAACCTACGAGCAGTACTTC CASRGTGETYEQYF
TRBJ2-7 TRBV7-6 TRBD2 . TGTGCCAGCAGCTCCCGGACTAGCGGGAGAACCTACGAGCAGTACTTC CASSSRTSGRTYEQYF